The 6 T cell receptor beta chains below all came from one sample that was sequenced in a study of shared clonotypes between healthy human individuals. TCRdb's table, derived via immunoSEQ multiplex PCR, lists solely in-frame clones and lacks some. The table records millions of clones, about 95% of them present only once. Sample: naive CD4+ T cells sorted from blood. The subset denotes: CD45RA+ positively selected. These receptors were taken from a man aged 18 to 30 in good health.

The chain is built from TRBV7-6 and TRBJ1-4; D not certain. Germline V CDR1 and CDR2: SGHVS, FNYEAQ. The CDR3 consists of 16 residues. V lost 1 base and J 3 bases, leaving 12 bases between the germline ends. DNA of the CDR3: TGTGCCAGCAGCTTAGTGGTTGTCCAGGCTAATGAAAAACTGTTTTTT. Its translation is CASSLVVVQANEKLFF.

The rearrangement joins TRBV5-1 to TRBJ2-1; D is possibly TRBD1 or TRBD2 (5 bases each). This CDR3 comprises 14 residues. V lost 6 bases to trimming and J lost 4 bases, with 14 bases between them. CDR1 is SGHRS, CDR2 YFSETQ, per germline. The CDR3 DNA is TGCGCCAGCATGGGGGTGAGCGCTTACAATGAGCAGTTCTTC. Translated, it gives CASMGVSAYNEQFF. Full variable domain (rest looked up from reference TRBV5-1 and TRBJ2-1): KAGVTQTPRYLIKTRGQQVTLSCSPISGHRSVSWYQQTPGQGLQFLFEYFSETQRNKGNFPGRFSGRQFSNSRSEMNVSTLELGDSALYLCASMGVSAYNEQFFGPGTRLTVL.

The chain is built from TRBV7-2 and TRBJ2-1, with TRBD2 matching 7 bases. This CDR3 region has 15 residues. V trimming: 4 bases; J trimming: 8 bases; junction bases outside the gene matches: 11. Germline CDR1 is SGHTA and CDR2 is FQGNSA. The CDR3 coding sequence is TGTGCCAGCAGCTCCCGGACTAGTGGGGTCGATGAGCAGTTCTTC. Protein: CASSSRTSGVDEQFF.

This clone has a single count. The chain links TRBV4-1 to TRBJ1-2; D not resolved. The CDR3 contains 11 residues. CDR1 is MGHRA, CDR2 YSYEKL, per germline. V lost 4 bases to trimming and J lost 8 bases, with 8 bases between them. The CDR3 is CASSPGQGYTF. In nucleotides, the CDR3 is TGCGCCAGCAGCCCCGGTCAAGGCTACACCTTC.

V is TRBV21-1 and J is TRBJ2-7; the DNA was not used to check the table's D call, TRBD1. TRBV21-1 represents a pseudogene. The CDR3 totals 13 residues. CDR3 DNA: TGTGCCCGGGGGGACAGGGTAAATTACGAGCAGTACTTC. It translates to CARGDRVNYEQYF.

This chain joins TRBV6-6 and TRBJ1-2; unclear D gene. The germline gives CDR1 MNHNY, CDR2 SVGAGI (reference sequence). Trimming removed 1 base from V and 8 bases from J, with 17 bases in between. The CDR3 runs to 15 residues. The CDR3 DNA is TGTGCCAGCAGTTACTACCCCGGGCCCGACGGAGGCTACACCTTC. This gives the protein CASSYYPGPDGGYTF.